This T cell receptor beta chain was recovered during a study of regulatory T cells in long-lasting Graves disease. This clonotype was seen repeatedly, ten times or more. As yet, its antigen is unknown. iRepertoire HTBI primers and Arm-PCR of CDR3 regions built TCR beta libraries. From the multiplex PCR reads, TCRdb called clonotypes with MiXCR, one entry per CDR3 protein. Of fewer than 500,000 distinct CDR3 sequences in the sample, around 15% were seen once. General study points: In persistent patients, shared public clonotypes (under 3,000) outnumbered those in new patients (around 1,000).

Trimming shortened V by 5 bases and J by 1 base, and 16 bases separated the two germline ends. CDR3 size: 16 residues. CDR1 and CDR2 (germline): SGHRS, YFSETQ. This sample's time point: newly diagnosed GD, antithyroid drugs for less than 3 months. The TCR library used RNA extracted from PBMCs. These data are also associated with another study on T cells in Graves' hyperthyroidism and ophthalmopathy. That paper states: In the first-round RT-PCR of the TCR CDR3, the HTBI primer set was used. Blood also held most thyroid clonotypes expanded beyond 0.001.

The source material was peripheral blood mononuclear cells (PBMCs), sampled at new diagnosis, from a patient treated with antithyroid drugs. V usage is TRBV5-1 and J usage is TRBJ2-1; D perhaps matches TRBD2 (6 bases). This receptor was obtained from a middle-aged man with Graves disease. The CDR3 coding sequence is TGCGCCAGCAGTTTCCCGAGGGCGGGATCCTACAATGAGCAGTTCTTC. Residues: CASSFPRAGSYNEQFF. The full variable domain, completed using reference TRBV5-1 and TRBJ2-1, is KAGVTQTPRYLIKTRGQQVTLSCSPISGHRSVSWYQQTPGQGLQFLFEYFSETQRNKGNFPGRFSGRQFSNSRSEMNVSTLELGDSALYLCASSFPRAGSYNEQFFGPGTRLTVL.